The 25 T cell receptor beta chains listed next were all sequenced from one sample in a study of blood T cell repertoires in COVID-19. The protocol was immunoSEQ multiplex PCR, while the TCRdb copy is restricted to in-frame clones and leaves out a portion. The table records over 200,000 clones, roughly 87% of them present only once. Material for sequencing was peripheral blood. The receptors shown here come from a man aged 35 to 55 with active or convalescent COVID-19.

A note on this clone: The sample has other DNA sequences that encode this CDR3 too. The CDR3 nucleotides read TGTGCCAGCAGTTTACGCCAGGCCTATGGCTACACCTTC. Translation: CASSLRQAYGYTF. The chain links TRBV28 to TRBJ1-2; D not resolved. Trimming removed 2 bases at V and 4 bases at J, with 8 bases between. Germline CDR1 is MDHEN and CDR2 is SYDVKM. The CDR3 length is 13 residues.

The V gene is TRBV19, the J gene TRBJ1-5; perhaps TRBD1 as D (5 bases). V lost 3 bases, J lost 2 bases, and 11 bases lay in between. CDR3 length: 15 amino acids. CDR1 LNHDA and CDR2 SQIVND come from the germline V gene (reference sequence). CDR3 loop: CASSIRGRGNQPQHF. In DNA, the CDR3 is TGTGCCAGTAGTATTAGGGGAAGAGGCAATCAGCCCCAGCATTTT.

The chain uses TRBV9 and TRBJ1-6; perhaps TRBD1 as D (5 bases). V lost 0 bases, J lost 10 bases, and 14 bases lay in between. Germline V lookup: CDR1 SGDLS, CDR2 YYNGEE. This CDR3 contains 15 residues. The CDR3 reads CASSVGGTSHSPLHF. For the CDR3, the DNA is TGTGCCAGCAGCGTAGGCGGGACGTCTCACTCACCCCTCCACTTT. Full variable domain (outside the CDR3, taken from reference TRBV9 and TRBJ1-6): DSGVTQTPKHLITATGQRVTLRCSPRSGDLSVYWYQQSLDQGLQFLIQYYNGEERAKGNILERFSAQQFPDLHSELNLSSLELGDSALYFCASSVGGTSHSPLHFGNGTRLTVT.

This chain joins TRBV5-1 and TRBJ1-6; 10 positions agree with TRBD1. CDR1 and CDR2 (germline): SGHRS, YFSETQ. The J segment lost 7 bases and the V segment lost 7 bases, leaving 5 bases of the junction unmatched. This CDR3 spans 14 amino acids. CDR3 in DNA: TGCGCCAGCGGAGACAGGGGGCGGAATTCACCCCTCCACTTT. It is translated as CASGDRGRNSPLHF. Variable domain in full (rest from reference TRBV5-1 and TRBJ1-6): KAGVTQTPRYLIKTRGQQVTLSCSPISGHRSVSWYQQTPGQGLQFLFEYFSETQRNKGNFPGRFSGRQFSNSRSEMNVSTLELGDSALYLCASGDRGRNSPLHFGNGTRLTVT.

The chain combines TRBV2 with TRBJ1-5; 7 bases match TRBD1. Germline-derived CDR1 and CDR2 are SNHLY and FYNNEI. Trimming at V came to 10 bases and at J to 11 bases, leaving 17 bases not matched to a gene. This CDR3 region has 14 residues. The CDR3 loop reads CATTTGQPQGSQHF. CDR3 DNA: TGTGCCACCACGACAGGGCAACCACAGGGGTCCCAGCATTTT.

The chain links TRBV11-3 to TRBJ2-7; possibly TRBD1 for D (6 bases). CDR1 is SGHNT, CDR2 YENEEA, per germline. The germline V and J ends were trimmed by 5 bases and 1 base, with 15 bases remaining between them. The CDR3 totals 15 residues. CDR3: CASSTDRRESYEQYF. For the CDR3, the DNA is TGTGCCAGCAGCACCGACAGGAGAGAGTCCTACGAGCAGTACTTC.

The chain uses TRBV6-5 and TRBJ2-7; D might be TRBD1 (5 bases). CDR1 MNHEY and CDR2 SVGAGI come from the germline V gene. There are 14 residues in the CDR3. The V end lost 0 bases, the J end lost 5 bases, and 11 bases lay between the germline ends. The CDR3 sequence: CASSYSEEGDEQYF. DNA of the CDR3: TGTGCCAGCAGTTACTCGGAAGAAGGGGACGAGCAGTACTTC.

The chain combines TRBV19 with TRBJ2-7; 7 nucleotides match TRBD2. The J segment lost 2 bases and the V segment lost 2 bases, leaving 12 bases of the junction unmatched. The CDR3 is 17 amino acids. Germline V CDR1 and CDR2: LNHDA, SQIVND (reference sequence). The CDR3 loop reads CASSIRVRLAVPYEQYF. Here the CDR3 DNA reads TGTGCCAGTAGTATACGCGTGAGGCTAGCGGTCCCCTACGAGCAGTACTTC.

The V and J genes are TRBV2 and TRBJ2-2, with a tentative D call TRBD1 (6 bases). Trimming stripped 6 bases from V and 1 base from J, with 12 bases between. This CDR3 has 15 amino acids. Germline lookup yields CDR1 SNHLY and CDR2 FYNNEI. The CDR3 DNA reads as TGTGCCAGCAGGGAGGACAGTTTGAACACCGGGGAGCTGTTTTTT. This sequence encodes CASREDSLNTGELFF.

This chain links TRBV5-6 with TRBJ2-5; 11 bases are a match to TRBD2. The CDR3 extends over 15 amino acids. V gave up 1 base and J gave up 10 bases; unmatched junction bases: 9. Germline CDR1 is SGHDT and CDR2 is YYEEEE. The CDR3: CASSLNPSGRLVQYF. In DNA, the CDR3 is TGTGCCAGCAGCTTGAATCCTAGCGGGAGGTTGGTCCAGTACTTC.

This chain connects TRBV19 to TRBJ1-4, with D perhaps matching TRBD1 (5 bases). V shed 7 bases and J shed 8 bases, with 20 bases lying between them. CDR3 length: 15 residues. Germline loops: CDR1 LNHDA, CDR2 SQIVND (reference sequence). In DNA form, the CDR3 reads TGTGCCAGTAAGGTGTCGAACAGGAGGGGCGAAAAACTGTTTTTT. Its protein is CASKVSNRRGEKLFF.

This clone was found many times. This specimen includes other DNA sequences encoding the same CDR3. The V and J genes are TRBV18 and TRBJ1-1; 7 bases fit TRBD1. CDR3 length equals 13 residues. After removal of 5 bases from V and 1 base from J, the junction contained 1 base not matched to a gene. CDR1 and CDR2 from the germline V gene are KGHSH and LQKENI. The CDR3 DNA follows: TGTGCCAGCTCAGGACAGGCGAACACTGAAGCTTTCTTT. It translates to CASSGQANTEAFF.

CDR3 nucleotides: TGTGCCAGCAGCCGGCCGGGATCCGGGGGAGGCTACACCTTC. This gives the protein CASSRPGSGGGYTF. The V call is TRBV3-1 (or the pseudogene TRBV3-2), the J call TRBJ1-2; the D gene is possibly TRBD1 (5 bases). CDR1 and CDR2 from the germline V gene are LGHDT and YNNKEL (reference sequence). The CDR3 sequence is 14 residues long. V was trimmed by 4 bases and J by 8 bases, leaving 17 bases between them.

In its sample, this clone was seen once. The genes are TRBV5-1 and TRBJ2-2; 8 bases match TRBD1. The V gene end was trimmed by 4 bases and the J gene end by 2 bases; junction bases not matched to a gene: 4. Germline V lookup: CDR1 SGHRS, CDR2 YFSETQ. The CDR3 is made up of 15 amino acids. CDR3 sequence: CASSHGQGNTGELFF. The CDR3 DNA follows: TGCGCCAGCAGCCACGGACAGGGCAACACCGGGGAGCTGTTTTTT.

The chain combines TRBV19 with TRBJ1-2, with D possibly being TRBD1 (5 bases). Trimming removed 7 bases from V and 1 base from J, with 7 bases in between. This CDR3 has 12 amino acids. Germline assignment: CDR1 LNHDA and CDR2 SQIVND (reference sequence). The DNA of the CDR3 is TGTGCCAGTACCCAGGGTAACTATGGCTACACCTTC. It encodes CASTQGNYGYTF.

This chain connects TRBV12-5 to TRBJ1-1; weak D call: TRBD1 (5 bases). Trimming stripped 6 bases from V and 0 bases from J, with 8 bases between. Germline loops: CDR1 LGHNT, CDR2 FRNRAP. This CDR3 spans 13 amino acids. The CDR3 sequence: CASGTEMNTEAFF. The CDR3 bases are TGTGCTAGTGGGACAGAAATGAACACTGAAGCTTTCTTT. Full variable domain (missing parts from reference TRBV12-5 and TRBJ1-1): DARVTQTPRHKVTEMGQEVTMRCQPILGHNTVFWYRQTMMQGLELLAYFRNRAPLDDSGMPKDRFSAEMPDATLATLKIQPSEPRDSAVYFCASGTEMNTEAFFGQGTRLTVV.

In regard to this clone: Compared with germline, one end of the junction differs, possibly owing to a read error. The chain joins TRBV5-1 to TRBJ2-3; the D gene is possibly TRBD2 (7 bases). CDR1 SGHRS and CDR2 YFSETQ come from the germline V gene. This CDR3 has 17 amino acids. CDR3 in amino acids: CASRFNGGGAGTDTQYF. The CDR3 DNA reads as TGCGCCAGCCGCTTCAATGGGGGGGGCGCTGGTACAGATACGCAGTATTTT.

Comments on this clone: This sample also contains other DNA sequences that code for the same CDR3. The rearrangement uses TRBV5-1 and TRBJ1-2; 7 bases fit TRBD1. Losses at the gene ends were 0 bases for V and 8 bases for J; bases not matched to a gene: 4. CDR3 length: 13 amino acids. CDR1 and CDR2 (germline): SGHRS, YFSETQ. CDR3 sequence reads: CASSLGQGGGYTF. CDR3 coding DNA: TGCGCCAGCAGCTTGGGACAGGGAGGCGGCTACACCTTC.

This chain uses TRBV10-2 with TRBJ1-2; the D gene is possibly TRBD1 (6 bases). The CDR3 is 13 residues long. Germline V gene lookup returns CDR1 WSHSY and CDR2 SAAADI. Trimming left V 7 bases short and J 6 bases short, with 15 bases between. The CDR3 is CASTMDRSHGYTF. CDR3 DNA: TGCGCCAGCACCATGGACAGAAGCCATGGCTACACCTTC.

The J gene is TRBJ2-5, the V gene TRBV5-1, with 7 bases that match TRBD1. V shed 3 bases, J shed 1 base, and the junction held 6 bases outside the gene matches. Germline-derived CDR1 and CDR2 are SGHRS and YFSETQ. The CDR3 has 15 residues. The CDR3 loop is CASSSDGTVQETQYF. In DNA, the CDR3 is TGCGCCAGCAGCTCGGACGGGACAGTCCAAGAGACCCAGTACTTC.

This chain connects TRBV6-5 to TRBJ2-1; 7 bases fit TRBD2. The germline V gene encodes CDR1 MNHEY and CDR2 SVGAGI. The V and J ends lost 2 bases and 1 base, in that order; junction bases with no gene match: 5. The CDR3 length is 16 residues. CDR3 sequence: CASSYDGRRSYNEQFF. CDR3 bases: TGTGCCAGCAGTTACGACGGGAGGAGGTCCTACAATGAGCAGTTCTTC.

This clone was found once. Other DNA sequences from this sample encode an identical CDR3 as well. The CDR3 nucleotides read TGCGCCAGCAGCTTGACAGGGAACACTGAAGCTTTCTTT. Residues: CASSLTGNTEAFF. The genes are TRBV5-1 and TRBJ1-1, with D possibly TRBD1 on 5 matching bases. From germline, CDR1 is SGHRS and CDR2 YFSETQ. The length of the CDR3 is 13 residues. Between the trimmed V and J ends, which lost 1 base and 1 base, there was a span of 5 bases. The entire variable domain, with the rest obtained from reference TRBV5-1 and TRBJ1-1, is as follows: KAGVTQTPRYLIKTRGQQVTLSCSPISGHRSVSWYQQTPGQGLQFLFEYFSETQRNKGNFPGRFSGRQFSNSRSEMNVSTLELGDSALYLCASSLTGNTEAFFGQGTRLTVV.

The chain links TRBV29-1 to TRBJ1-1, with 8 positions matching TRBD1. The CDR3 runs 14 residues. Germline CDR1 and CDR2: SQVTM and ANQGSEA. Trimming took 6 bases from V and 1 from J; bases not matched to a gene: 7. The CDR3, as DNA: TGCAGCGTCGAGATGGACAGGGCGAACACTGAAGCTTTCTTT. This encodes CSVEMDRANTEAFF.

The chain links TRBV5-5 to TRBJ1-2; D remains unclear. The CDR3 consists of 12 residues. Germline-derived CDR1 and CDR2 are SGHKS and YYEKEE (reference sequence). Trimming stripped 0 bases from V and 13 bases from J, with 13 bases between. The CDR3: CASSLGVPPSTF. The CDR3 DNA reads as TGTGCCAGCAGCTTGGGTGTCCCCCCGTCCACCTTC. Based on the CDR3 plus reference TRBV5-5 and TRBJ1-2, the full variable domain is DAGVTQSPTHLIKTRGQQVTLRCSPISGHKSVSWYQQVLGQGPQFIFQYYEKEERGRGNFPDRFSARQFPNYSSELNVNALLLGDSALYLCASSLGVPPSTFGSGTRLTVV.

This chain links TRBV28 with TRBJ2-6, with D perhaps matching TRBD2 (5 bases). CDR1 is MDHEN and CDR2 is SYDVKM in the germline V gene. This CDR3 has 17 amino acids. V lost 2 bases, J lost 0 bases, and 11 bases lay in between. The CDR3 loop is CASSLRTGSSGANVLTF. The CDR3 region has the DNA TGTGCCAGCAGTTTACGGACGGGAAGCTCTGGGGCCAACGTCCTGACTTTC.